These 27 T cell receptor beta chains were all obtained from the same sample, sequenced in a study of T-cell reconstitution after alpha-beta-depleted transplantation in children. As it was prepared, the TCRbeta library received unique molecular identifiers. TCRdb reprocessed the PCR reads with MiXCR, giving one entry per CDR3 protein. The sample shows about 490,000 distinct CDR3 sequences, over 9.5% of them seen only once. The material sequenced was PBMCs, taken before TCRalphabeta/CD19-depleted stem cell transplant. The source of these receptors is a child aged 2-15 years with inherited bone marrow failure, due to receive a stem cell transplant.

CDR3 in DNA: TGTGCCAGCAGCTGGGGAGGTGCGGGAGGGTACAATGAGCAGTTCTTC. Protein product: CASSWGGAGGYNEQFF. The rearrangement joins TRBV5-4 to TRBJ2-1; 9 nucleotides line up with TRBD2. The length of the CDR3 is 16 residues. Losses at the gene ends were 3 bases for V and 4 bases for J; bases not matched to a gene: 8. From germline, CDR1 is SGHNT and CDR2 YYREEE (reference sequence).

This clonotype was observed many times. The chain has TRBV29-1 and TRBJ1-1, with unresolved D. V lost 7 bases to trimming and J lost 6 bases, with 15 bases between them. This CDR3 comprises 12 residues. CDR1 is SQVTM and CDR2 is ANQGSEA in the germline V gene. The CDR3 coding sequence is TGCAGCGCCACCGGCCCGAGCGCTGAAGCTTTCTTT. Translating gives CSATGPSAEAFF.

Many counts were recorded for this clonotype. The genes are TRBV2 and TRBJ1-2; 10 nucleotides match TRBD1. J gave up 4 bases and V 6 bases, and 2 bases lay outside the gene matches. The CDR3 extends over 13 amino acids. Germline V gene sequence: CDR1 SNHLY, CDR2 FYNNEI. The CDR3 coding sequence is TGTGCCAGCAGGGGGGACAGGGGCTATGGCTACACCTTC. It translates to CASRGDRGYGYTF.

A few counts support this clonotype. The J gene is TRBJ2-5, the V gene TRBV28; D is possibly TRBD1 or TRBD2 (7 bases each). V lost 1 base, J lost 1 base, and 13 bases lay in between. In germline, CDR1 is MDHEN, CDR2 SYDVKM. The CDR3 runs to 16 residues. The CDR3 sequence: CASSLFGEGAQETQYF. The CDR3 bases are TGTGCCAGCAGTTTATTTGGGGAGGGGGCCCAAGAGACCCAGTACTTC.

This clonotype was seen at least ten times. The CDR3 here is CASSPAGGAETQYF. As DNA, the CDR3 is TGTGCCAGCTCACCTGCAGGGGGCGCCGAGACCCAGTACTTC. This chain joins TRBV18 and TRBJ2-5, with 8 nucleotides matching TRBD1. CDR1 and CDR2 from the germline V gene are KGHSH and LQKENI. Trimming at V came to 3 bases and at J to 5 bases, leaving 5 bases not matched to a gene. The CDR3 runs to 14 residues.

This clonotype was recorded many times. The chain carries TRBV20-1 and TRBJ2-7, with 9 bases aligning to TRBD2. CDR3 size: 16 residues. With 2 bases clipped from V and 2 bases from J, the junction kept 10 bases outside the gene matches. CDR1 is DFQATT, CDR2 SNEGSKA, per germline (reference sequence). Here the CDR3 DNA reads TGCAGTGCTAGATTTAGACTAGCGGAGTATCCCTACGAGCAGTACTTC. Translating gives CSARFRLAEYPYEQYF.

Comment on this clonotype: At one boundary the junction diverges from the germline segment, which might be a read error. V gene TRBV3-1 combines with J gene TRBJ2-3; D is undetermined. The length of the CDR3 is 17 residues. The germline V gene has CDR1 LGHDT and CDR2 YNNKEL (reference sequence). The CDR3 DNA is TGTGCCAGCACCCAAGATGTGCCGCGGCCTAGCACAGATACGCAGTATTTT. Protein: CASTQDVPRPSTDTQYF.

This clonotype was seen more than once but under ten times. The rearrangement links TRBV7-2 to TRBJ2-3; 9 bases are a match to TRBD2. This CDR3 spans 16 amino acids. CDR1 and CDR2 from the germline V gene are SGHTA and FQGNSA. Trimming removed 7 bases from V and 7 bases from J; junction bases left unmatched: 15. CDR3 nucleotide sequence: TGTGCCAGCACCCAGTTAAGCGGGAGGCGGGGGAATACGCAGTATTTT. It codes for CASTQLSGRRGNTQYF.

The chain carries TRBV18 and TRBJ2-7, with D unresolved. The germline V gene encodes CDR1 KGHSH and CDR2 LQKENI. The CDR3 is 13 amino acids. V lost 0 bases, J lost 2 bases, and 5 bases lay in between. The CDR3 nucleotides read TGTGCCAGCTCACCACCGGAGACCTACGAGCAGTACTTC. Encoded protein: CASSPPETYEQYF.

This clonotype has at least ten counts. The CDR3 bases are TGTGCCAGCAGGAACCTCCTGGAGGGAGCTGGAAACACCATATATTTT. This codes for CASRNLLEGAGNTIYF. The chain carries TRBV6-1 and TRBJ1-3; no firm D call. V was pared by 6 bases and J by 2 bases, with 17 bases between. This CDR3 is 16 amino acids long. The germline gives CDR1 MNHNS, CDR2 SASEGT.

This clonotype was detected many times. V gene TRBV29-1 combines with J gene TRBJ2-2, with a tentative D call TRBD1 (6 bases). Germline CDR1 and CDR2: SQVTM and ANQGSEA. The CDR3 runs to 11 residues. V was shortened by 7 bases and J by 4 bases, with 7 bases between the two germline ends. The CDR3 sequence is CSADSTGELFF. Written as DNA, the CDR3 is TGCAGCGCGGACAGCACCGGGGAGCTGTTTTTT.

This clonotype has ten or more counts. No DNA is shown, since the ends of the CDR3 on it are uncertain; the CDR3 is the one TCRdb lists. The chain uses TRBV5-6 and TRBJ1-3. Looked up from germline, CDR1 is SGHDT and CDR2 is YYEEEE. A total of 15 residues make up the CDR3, ends included. The chain's CDR3 is CASSFGPGSGNTIYF.

This clonotype was counted only a few times. The chain couples TRBV4-1 to TRBJ2-7; D might be TRBD2 (6 bases). Trimming shortened V by 3 bases and J by 6 bases, and 12 bases separated the two germline ends. Germline CDR1 and CDR2: MGHRA and YSYEKL. The CDR3 covers 13 residues. CDR3 nucleotide sequence: TGCGCCAGCAGCCATCAGACTAGTAGCGAGCAGTACTTC. It encodes CASSHQTSSEQYF.

The chain recombines TRBV7-2 with TRBJ2-7, with TRBD2 identical over 10 bases. From germline, CDR1 is SGHTA and CDR2 FQGNSA. CDR3 length equals 16 residues. J gave up 7 bases and V 3 bases, and 12 bases lay outside the gene matches. DNA of the CDR3: TGTGCCAGCAGCTTCGAGCTAGCGGGAGTTAAGATAGAGCAGTACTTC. Translation: CASSFELAGVKIEQYF.

This clonotype was recorded a few times. The gene calls are TRBV7-6 and TRBJ2-7, with D maybe TRBD1 (6 bases). The V and J ends lost 5 bases and 5 bases respectively, with 16 bases between them. CDR1 and CDR2 (germline): SGHVS, FNYEAQ. The CDR3 runs to 14 residues. CDR3 loop: CASSQRTAGDEQYF. The CDR3 region has the DNA TGTGCCAGCAGCCAAAGGACAGCCGGGGACGAGCAGTACTTC. The full variable domain, with the rest looked up from reference TRBV7-6 and TRBJ2-7, is GAGVSQSPRYKVTKRGQDVALRCDPISGHVSLYWYRQALGQGPEFLTYFNYEAQQDKSGLPNDRFSAERPEGSISTLTIQRTEQRDSAMYRCASSQRTAGDEQYFGPGTRLTVT.

V is TRBV5-1 and J is TRBJ2-7; the D call may be TRBD1 or TRBD2 (5 bases each). Looked up from germline, CDR1 is SGHRS and CDR2 is YFSETQ. Trimming removed 3 bases at V and 3 bases at J, with 13 bases between. This CDR3 contains 14 residues. The CDR3 protein is CASSSPGRGYEQYF. Written as DNA, the CDR3 is TGCGCCAGCAGCTCTCCGGGACGAGGCTACGAGCAGTACTTC. The full variable domain, rest sourced from reference TRBV5-1 and TRBJ2-7, is KAGVTQTPRYLIKTRGQQVTLSCSPISGHRSVSWYQQTPGQGLQFLFEYFSETQRNKGNFPGRFSGRQFSNSRSEMNVSTLELGDSALYLCASSSPGRGYEQYFGPGTRLTVT.

There are many counts of this clonotype. The V call is TRBV6-1, the J call TRBJ2-5; 7 positions agree with TRBD1. CDR1 MNHNS and CDR2 SASEGT come from the germline V gene. The CDR3 is 16 amino acids. V was clipped by 1 base and J by 4 bases; unmatched bases: 9. CDR3 loop: CASSEGVRGPGETQYF. The CDR3 DNA reads as TGTGCCAGCAGTGAAGGGGTGAGGGGGCCTGGAGAGACCCAGTACTTC.

At least ten counts were recorded for this clonotype. J is TRBJ1-1 and V is TRBV4-3; D unclear. CDR1 is LGHNA and CDR2 is YSLEER in the germline V gene. The CDR3 totals 14 residues. Deletions cut 1 base from V and 2 bases from J, with 8 bases between. Here the CDR3 reads CASSQGTANTEAFF. The CDR3 nucleotides are TGCGCCAGCAGCCAAGGGACCGCTAACACTGAAGCTTTCTTT.

The chain employs TRBV5-6 and TRBJ1-5, with 9 bases identical to TRBD1. Germline V CDR1 and CDR2: SGHDT, YYEEEE. CDR3 length: 16 residues. After removal of 3 bases from V and 5 bases from J, the junction contained 9 bases not matched to a gene. The CDR3 loop reads CASSSIRDRVDQPQHF. The DNA for the CDR3 is TGTGCCAGCAGCTCAATCCGGGACAGGGTCGATCAGCCCCAGCATTTT.

This clonotype was picked up many times. The chain links TRBV11-2 to TRBJ2-5, with D perhaps TRBD1 (9 bases). CDR1 is SGHAT, CDR2 FQNNGV, per germline. This CDR3 has 18 amino acids. Between the trimmed V and J ends, which lost 3 bases and 4 bases, there was a span of 24 bases. The CDR3 is CASSFPGRGTGPPETQYF. The CDR3 DNA reads as TGTGCCAGCAGCTTCCCCGGGAGGGGGACAGGGCCTCCAGAGACCCAGTACTTC.

This clonotype has just a few counts. The chain employs TRBV20-1 and TRBJ2-7; a weak D match, TRBD2 (7 bases). Looked up from germline, CDR1 is DFQATT and CDR2 is SNEGSKA (reference sequence). This CDR3 is built from 11 residues. The CDR3 bases are TGCCCGCTAGGGGGGGGAAATGAGCAGTACTTC. Its protein product is CPLGGGNEQYF.

This clonotype turned up a few times. The J gene is TRBJ2-7, the V gene TRBV10-3, with D perhaps matching TRBD2 (5 bases). Germline CDR1 is ENHRY and CDR2 is SYGVKD. V was pared by 0 bases and J by 6 bases, with 24 bases between. The CDR3 contains 18 residues. The chain's CDR3 is CAISESPGWTDLPGEQYF. Here the CDR3 DNA reads TGTGCCATCAGTGAGTCCCCGGGGTGGACCGACCTCCCTGGCGAGCAGTACTTC.

This clonotype was seen ten or more times. The V and J genes are TRBV20-1 and TRBJ1-3; D is uncertain. Germline V CDR1 and CDR2: DFQATT, SNEGSKA (reference sequence). This CDR3 spans 13 amino acids. Between the trimmed V and J ends, which lost 4 bases and 0 bases, there was a span of 7 bases. The CDR3 DNA follows: TGCAGTGCTATATCTGTCTCTGGAAACACCATATATTTT. As protein: CSAISVSGNTIYF.

This clonotype showed up just a few times. The chain joins TRBV4-3 to TRBJ2-3; D is unclear. Germline V gene lookup returns CDR1 LGHNA and CDR2 YSLEER. This CDR3 comprises 14 residues. With 0 bases removed from V and 12 bases from J, the gap between germline ends came to 16 bases. The CDR3 DNA reads as TGCGCCAGCAGCCAAGAGAGTCAGAACCTACCCCAGTATTTT. It yields the protein CASSQESQNLPQYF.

This clonotype was recorded at least ten times. The V call is TRBV28, the J call TRBJ2-1, with 7 bases matching TRBD1. Germline assignment: CDR1 MDHEN and CDR2 SYDVKM. This CDR3 comprises 16 residues. J gave up 2 bases and V 2 bases, and 6 bases lay outside the gene matches. The CDR3 DNA follows: TGTGCCAGCAGTTTACCCAACAGGGGTACCTACAATGAGCAGTTCTTC. This gives the protein CASSLPNRGTYNEQFF.

The sample holds many counts of this clonotype. Here the CDR3 reads CASGVEQPQHF. The CDR3, as DNA: TGTGCGAGCGGGGTAGAGCAGCCCCAGCATTTT. This chain connects TRBV9 to TRBJ1-5, with D unclear. The germline V gene has CDR1 SGDLS and CDR2 YYNGEE. This CDR3 is 11 amino acids long. Full variable domain (remainder filled in from reference TRBV9 and TRBJ1-5): DSGVTQTPKHLITATGQRVTLRCSPRSGDLSVYWYQQSLDQGLQFLIQYYNGEERAKGNILERFSAQQFPDLHSELNLSSLELGDSALYFCASGVEQPQHFGDGTRLSIL.

This clonotype came up many times. The chain combines TRBV12-3 or TRBV12-4 with TRBJ2-2; D is unresolved. The V and J ends lost 7 bases and 5 bases respectively, with 14 bases between them. This CDR3 spans 14 amino acids. Here the CDR3 reads CASKFRTLTGELFF. DNA for the CDR3: TGTGCCAGCAAGTTCCGAACCCTTACCGGGGAGCTGTTTTTT.